Below, 17 T cell receptor beta chains from the same sample are listed, as sequenced in a study of TIL therapy for anti-PD-1-resistant metastatic lung cancer. Sample time point: pre-treatment sample, taken before nivolumab and TIL therapy. This was the immunoSEQ v3 assay. Assay used: immunoSEQ multiplex PCR; TCRdb lists only in-frame clones, some missing. This table holds about 21,000 clones, 60% to 80% found once. The sequenced sample was blood, obtained at baseline. The receptor source for this set is a person aged 25-85 years with non-small cell lung cancer.

The gene calls are TRBV29-1 and TRBJ1-1; unclear D gene. Trimming removed 4 bases from V and 4 bases from J, with 10 bases in between. This CDR3 has 12 amino acids. Germline assignment: CDR1 SQVTM and CDR2 ANQGSEA. CDR3 DNA: TGCAGCGTTGCTATGGTTGGCACTGAAGCTTTCTTT. Residues: CSVAMVGTEAFF.

The V gene is TRBV6-1, the J gene TRBJ2-1, with D possibly matching TRBD2 (6 bases). Trimming shortened V by 3 bases and J by 14 bases, and 11 bases separated the two germline ends. This CDR3 has 11 residues. The germline CDR1 and CDR2 sequences are MNHNS and SASEGT. In DNA form, the CDR3 reads TGTGCCAGCAGTGACGGGAGCGCTGAGTTCTTC. Translation: CASSDGSAEFF.

This chain connects TRBV6-5 to TRBJ2-2; the match to TRBD1 covers 9 bases. The CDR3 length is 14 residues. Germline trimming cut 6 bases from V and 5 bases from J; bases unmatched to any gene: 4. CDR1 and CDR2 (germline): MNHEY, SVGAGI. The CDR3 loop is CASRRGTGTGELFF. In DNA form, the CDR3 reads TGTGCCAGCAGGAGGGGGACAGGGACCGGGGAGCTGTTTTTT.

The CDR3 sequence: CASSLGPAGDNEQFF. The CDR3 DNA reads as TGCGCCAGCAGCTTGGGGCCAGCGGGAGACAATGAGCAGTTCTTC. This chain connects TRBV5-1 to TRBJ2-1, with 8 nucleotides matching TRBD2. In germline, CDR1 is SGHRS, CDR2 YFSETQ. The V gene end was trimmed by 0 bases and the J gene end by 5 bases; junction bases not matched to a gene: 4. CDR3 length: 15 amino acids.

This chain joins TRBV6-5 and TRBJ1-6; TRBD1 might be the D (5 bases). CDR1 and CDR2 (germline): MNHEY, SVGAGI. V was trimmed by 8 bases and J by 6 bases, leaving 14 bases between them. The length of the CDR3 is 14 residues. The CDR3 reads CASAGPRSNSPLHF. DNA for the CDR3: TGTGCCAGCGCGGGGCCAAGGAGTAATTCACCCCTCCACTTT.

The rearrangement uses TRBV20-1 and TRBJ2-7, with TRBD2 identical over 8 bases. J lost 1 base, V lost 3 bases, and 2 bases had no gene match. This CDR3 is built from 13 residues. Germline loops: CDR1 DFQATT, CDR2 SNEGSKA (reference sequence). Here the CDR3 DNA reads TGCAGTGCTAGTAGCGGGATGTCCTACGAGCAGTACTTC. This codes for CSASSGMSYEQYF.

In its sample, this clone was seen a few times. V is TRBV2 and J is TRBJ1-5; no clear D gene. V lost 7 bases to trimming and J lost 3 bases, with 10 bases between them. In germline, CDR1 is SNHLY, CDR2 FYNNEI. CDR3 size: 13 residues. The CDR3 here is CASTQSYNQPQHF. The CDR3 DNA is TGTGCCAGCACTCAGAGTTACAATCAGCCCCAGCATTTT.

This chain joins TRBV5-1 and TRBJ1-2, with 7 positions matching TRBD1. The CDR3 sequence is 12 residues long. The V gene's germline CDR1 is SGHRS and CDR2 YFSETQ. V dropped 0 bases and J dropped 8; count of bases not matched to a gene: 1. CDR3 region: CASSLGQGGYTF. The CDR3 DNA reads TGCGCCAGCAGCTTGGGACAGGGAGGCTACACCTTC.

This clone was observed a handful of times. The chain recombines TRBV19 with TRBJ1-3, with TRBD1 matching 7 bases. This CDR3 contains 16 residues. J gave up 0 bases and V 5 bases, and 7 bases lay outside the gene matches. Looked up from germline, CDR1 is LNHDA and CDR2 is SQIVND (reference sequence). CDR3 loop: CASSSPGGLSGNTIYF. In DNA form, the CDR3 reads TGTGCCAGTAGTTCACCAGGGGGTCTCTCTGGAAACACCATATATTTT.

This chain links TRBV9 with TRBJ2-4, with D perhaps being TRBD1 or TRBD2 (6 bases each). V was trimmed by 3 bases and J by 0 bases, leaving 10 bases between them. The length of the CDR3 is 15 residues. Germline CDR1 SGDLS, CDR2 YYNGEE. The CDR3 loop is CASSGGAIAKNIQYF. The CDR3 nucleotides read TGTGCCAGCAGCGGGGGGGCGATAGCCAAAAACATTCAGTACTTC.

The V call is TRBV6-1, the J call TRBJ1-5; TRBD1 agrees at 7 bases. CDR1 and CDR2 from the germline V gene are MNHNS and SASEGT. The CDR3 runs to 14 residues. J gave up 5 bases and V 3 bases, and 4 bases lay outside the gene matches. CDR3 sequence: CASSDQGGHQPQHF. The CDR3 region has the DNA TGTGCCAGCAGTGATCAGGGGGGCCATCAGCCCCAGCATTTT.

A few counts support this clone. Other nucleotide sequences from this sample produce the same CDR3. The J gene is TRBJ1-4, the V gene TRBV5-3, with D possibly being TRBD1 (6 bases). TRBV5-3 is flagged as an ORF with uncertain function. The CDR3 extends over 15 amino acids. V lost 7 bases, J lost 0 bases, and 13 bases lay in between. CDR3 coding DNA: TGTGCCAGAGCCAACAGGGTACCAACTAATGAAAAACTGTTTTTT. This gives the protein CARANRVPTNEKLFF.

This clone turned up a few times. This rearrangement joins TRBV4-1 to TRBJ2-5, with 7 bases fitting TRBD1. The CDR3 is 14 amino acids. CDR1 is MGHRA, CDR2 YSYEKL, per germline. V lost 3 bases and J lost 2; bases outside the gene matches: 3. The CDR3 sequence is CASSHLGQQETQYF. As DNA, the CDR3 is TGCGCCAGCAGCCACCTGGGACAGCAAGAGACCCAGTACTTC.

J is TRBJ2-5 and V is TRBV2; a possible D gene is TRBD2 (6 bases). Germline V gene sequence: CDR1 SNHLY, CDR2 FYNNEI. Trimming cost V 4 bases and J 4 bases, with 13 bases left between them. This CDR3 has 14 residues. The CDR3 nucleotides are TGTGCCAGCAGTGGGGCGGGGCGCGGAGAGACCCAGTACTTC. This gives the protein CASSGAGRGETQYF.

This chain uses TRBV30 with TRBJ1-5; 7 bases line up with TRBD1. The CDR3 spans 15 residues. CDR1 and CDR2 from the germline V gene are GTSNPN and SVGIG (reference sequence). J gave up 7 bases and V 1 base, and 10 bases lay outside the gene matches. The DNA of the CDR3 is TGTGCCTGGAGTGGTCAGACAGGGCGCGGGCAGCCCCAGCATTTT. As protein: CAWSGQTGRGQPQHF.

V gene TRBV4-1 combines with J gene TRBJ1-1; TRBD1 is a possible D gene (5 bases). Trimming removed 4 bases from V and 2 bases from J, with 11 bases in between. Looked up from germline, CDR1 is MGHRA and CDR2 is YSYEKL. The CDR3 totals 14 residues. DNA of the CDR3: TGCGCCAGCAGCCGGGACTCCCGTAACACTGAAGCTTTCTTT. Its translation is CASSRDSRNTEAFF.

This clone was counted between two and nine times. The chain has TRBV9 and TRBJ2-1; 12 bases line up with TRBD1. The junction had 9 bases not matched to a gene; V was cut back by 4 bases and J by 10 bases. Germline V gene lookup returns CDR1 SGDLS and CDR2 YYNGEE. The CDR3 covers 15 residues. The CDR3 loop reads CASSPRDRGLWEQFF. In nucleotides, the CDR3 is TGTGCCAGCAGCCCCCGGGACAGGGGGCTATGGGAGCAGTTCTTC.